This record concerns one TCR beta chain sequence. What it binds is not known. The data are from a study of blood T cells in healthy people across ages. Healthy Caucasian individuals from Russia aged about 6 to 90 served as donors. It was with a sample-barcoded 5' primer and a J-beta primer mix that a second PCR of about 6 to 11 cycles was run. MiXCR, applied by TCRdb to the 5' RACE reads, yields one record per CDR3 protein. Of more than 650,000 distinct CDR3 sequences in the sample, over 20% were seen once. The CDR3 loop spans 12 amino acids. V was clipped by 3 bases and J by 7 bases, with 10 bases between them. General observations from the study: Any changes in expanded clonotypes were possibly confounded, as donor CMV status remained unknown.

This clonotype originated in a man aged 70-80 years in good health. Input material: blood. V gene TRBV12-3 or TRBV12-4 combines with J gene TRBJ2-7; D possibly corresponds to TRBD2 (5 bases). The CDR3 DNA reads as TGTGCCAGCAGTTTGAGCGGTGTGGAGCAGTACGTC. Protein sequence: CASSLSGVEQYV.